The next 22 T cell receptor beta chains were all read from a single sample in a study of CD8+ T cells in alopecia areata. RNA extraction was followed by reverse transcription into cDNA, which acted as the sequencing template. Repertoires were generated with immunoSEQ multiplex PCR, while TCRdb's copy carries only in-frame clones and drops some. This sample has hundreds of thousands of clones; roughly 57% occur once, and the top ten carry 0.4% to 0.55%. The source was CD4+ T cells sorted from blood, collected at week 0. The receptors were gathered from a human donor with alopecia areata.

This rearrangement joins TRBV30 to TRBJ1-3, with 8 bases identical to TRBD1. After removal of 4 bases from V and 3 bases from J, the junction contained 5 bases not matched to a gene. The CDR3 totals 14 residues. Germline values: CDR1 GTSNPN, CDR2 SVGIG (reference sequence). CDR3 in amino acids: CAWNQGAYGNTIYF. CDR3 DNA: TGTGCCTGGAATCAGGGGGCGTATGGAAACACCATATATTTT.

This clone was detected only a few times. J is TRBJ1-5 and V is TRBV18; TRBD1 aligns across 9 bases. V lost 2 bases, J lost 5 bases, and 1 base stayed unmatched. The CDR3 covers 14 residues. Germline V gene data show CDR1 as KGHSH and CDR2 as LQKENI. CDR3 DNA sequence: TGTGCCAGCTCACCAGGACAGGGGTATCAGCCCCAGCATTTT. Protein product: CASSPGQGYQPQHF.

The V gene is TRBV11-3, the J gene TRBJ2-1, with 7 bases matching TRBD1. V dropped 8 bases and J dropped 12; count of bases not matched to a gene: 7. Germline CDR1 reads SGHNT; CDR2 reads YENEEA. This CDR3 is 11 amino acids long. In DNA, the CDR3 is TGTGCCAGCGGAAGACAGGGTATGCAGTTCTTC. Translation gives CASGRQGMQFF.

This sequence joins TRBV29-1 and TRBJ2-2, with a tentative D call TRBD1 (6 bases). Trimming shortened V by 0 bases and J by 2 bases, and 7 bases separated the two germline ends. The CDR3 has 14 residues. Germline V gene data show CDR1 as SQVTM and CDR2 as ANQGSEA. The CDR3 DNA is TGCAGCGTTGAAGACAGGGGAAACACCGGGGAGCTGTTTTTT. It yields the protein CSVEDRGNTGELFF.

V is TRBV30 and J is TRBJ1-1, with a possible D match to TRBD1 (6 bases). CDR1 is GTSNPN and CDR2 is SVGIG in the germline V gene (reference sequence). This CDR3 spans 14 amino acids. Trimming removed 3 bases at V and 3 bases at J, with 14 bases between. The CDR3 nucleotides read TGTGCCTGGAGCCCAAATCAGGGGTACACTGAAGCTTTCTTT. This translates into CAWSPNQGYTEAFF.

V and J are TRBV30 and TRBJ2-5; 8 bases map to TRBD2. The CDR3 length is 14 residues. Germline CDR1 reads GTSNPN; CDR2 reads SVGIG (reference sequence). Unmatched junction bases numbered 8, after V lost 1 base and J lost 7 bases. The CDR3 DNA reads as TGTGCCTGGAGTGGACAGCGGGAGAAGGGGACCCAGTACTTC. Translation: CAWSGQREKGTQYF.

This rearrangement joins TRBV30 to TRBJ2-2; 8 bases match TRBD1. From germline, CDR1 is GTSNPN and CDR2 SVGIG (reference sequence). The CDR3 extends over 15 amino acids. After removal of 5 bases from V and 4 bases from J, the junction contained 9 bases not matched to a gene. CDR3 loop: CAWVAGQGLTGELFF. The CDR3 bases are TGTGCCTGGGTAGCAGGACAGGGTCTCACCGGGGAGCTGTTTTTT. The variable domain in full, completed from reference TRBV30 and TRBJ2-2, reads SQTIHQWPATLVQPVGSPLSLECTVEGTSNPNLYWYRQAAGRGLQLLFYSVGIGQISSEVPQNLSASRPQDRQFILSSKKLLLSDSGFYLCAWVAGQGLTGELFFGEGSRLTVL.

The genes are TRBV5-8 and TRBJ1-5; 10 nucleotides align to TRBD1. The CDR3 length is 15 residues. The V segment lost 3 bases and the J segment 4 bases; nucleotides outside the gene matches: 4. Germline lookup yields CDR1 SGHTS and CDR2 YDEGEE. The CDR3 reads CASSWGQGRNQPQHF. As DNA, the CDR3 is TGTGCCAGCAGCTGGGGACAGGGGCGGAATCAGCCCCAGCATTTT.

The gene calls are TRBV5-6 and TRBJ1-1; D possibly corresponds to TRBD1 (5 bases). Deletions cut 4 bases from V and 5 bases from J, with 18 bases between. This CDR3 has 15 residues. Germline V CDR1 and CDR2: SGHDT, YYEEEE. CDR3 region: CASSPGTPARTEAFF. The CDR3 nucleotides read TGTGCCAGCAGCCCGGGGACCCCTGCGAGGACTGAAGCTTTCTTT.

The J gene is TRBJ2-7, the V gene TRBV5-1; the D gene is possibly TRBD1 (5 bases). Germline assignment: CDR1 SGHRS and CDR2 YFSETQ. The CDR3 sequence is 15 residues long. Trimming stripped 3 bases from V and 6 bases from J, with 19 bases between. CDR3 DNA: TGCGCCAGCAGCTATGACCTGGACCCTAGGGGCGAGCAGTACTTC. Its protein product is CASSYDLDPRGEQYF. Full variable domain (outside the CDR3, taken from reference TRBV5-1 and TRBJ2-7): KAGVTQTPRYLIKTRGQQVTLSCSPISGHRSVSWYQQTPGQGLQFLFEYFSETQRNKGNFPGRFSGRQFSNSRSEMNVSTLELGDSALYLCASSYDLDPRGEQYFGPGTRLTVT.

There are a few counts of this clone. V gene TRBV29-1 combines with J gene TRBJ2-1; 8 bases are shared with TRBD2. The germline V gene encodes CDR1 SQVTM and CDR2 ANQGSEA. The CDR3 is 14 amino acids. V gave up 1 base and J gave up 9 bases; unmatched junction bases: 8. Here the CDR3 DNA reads TGCAGCGTTGAAGGGCTAGCGGGCCCCCTTGAGCAGTTCTTC. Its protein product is CSVEGLAGPLEQFF.

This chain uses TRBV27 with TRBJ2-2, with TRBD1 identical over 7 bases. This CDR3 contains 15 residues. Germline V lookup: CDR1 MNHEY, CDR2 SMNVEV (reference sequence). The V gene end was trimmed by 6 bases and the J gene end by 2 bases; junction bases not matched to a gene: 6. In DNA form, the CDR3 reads TGTGCCAGCAGCTCACAGGGGCGCAACACCGGGGAGCTGTTTTTT. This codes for CASSSQGRNTGELFF.

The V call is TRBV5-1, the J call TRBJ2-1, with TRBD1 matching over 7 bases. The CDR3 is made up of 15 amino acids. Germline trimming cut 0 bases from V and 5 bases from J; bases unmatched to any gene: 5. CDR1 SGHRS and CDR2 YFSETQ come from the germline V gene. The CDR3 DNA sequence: TGCGCCAGCAGCTTGGTACAGGGGAGTAACAATGAGCAGTTCTTC. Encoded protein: CASSLVQGSNNEQFF.

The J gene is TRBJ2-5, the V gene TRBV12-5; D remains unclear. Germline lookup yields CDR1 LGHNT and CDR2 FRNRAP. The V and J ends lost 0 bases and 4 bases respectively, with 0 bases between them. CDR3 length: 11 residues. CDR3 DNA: TGTGCTAGTGGTTTGGTAGAGACCCAGTACTTC. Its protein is CASGLVETQYF. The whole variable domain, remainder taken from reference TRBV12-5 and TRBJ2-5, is DARVTQTPRHKVTEMGQEVTMRCQPILGHNTVFWYRQTMMQGLELLAYFRNRAPLDDSGMPKDRFSAEMPDATLATLKIQPSEPRDSAVYFCASGLVETQYFGPGTRLLVL.

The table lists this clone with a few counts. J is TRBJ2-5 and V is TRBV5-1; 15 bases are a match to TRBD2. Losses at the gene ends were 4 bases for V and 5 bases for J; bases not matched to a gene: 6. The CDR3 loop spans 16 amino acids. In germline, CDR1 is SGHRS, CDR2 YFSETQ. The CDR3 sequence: CASSRTGLAGGETQYF. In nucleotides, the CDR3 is TGCGCCAGCAGCAGGACCGGACTAGCGGGAGGGGAGACCCAGTACTTC.

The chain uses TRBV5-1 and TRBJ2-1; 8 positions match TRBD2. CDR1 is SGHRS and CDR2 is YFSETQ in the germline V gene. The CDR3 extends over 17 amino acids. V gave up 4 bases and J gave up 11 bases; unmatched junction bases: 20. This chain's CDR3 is CASSPTPQRGSPSKQFF. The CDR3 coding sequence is TGCGCCAGCAGCCCTACCCCCCAGCGGGGGAGTCCCAGCAAGCAGTTCTTC.

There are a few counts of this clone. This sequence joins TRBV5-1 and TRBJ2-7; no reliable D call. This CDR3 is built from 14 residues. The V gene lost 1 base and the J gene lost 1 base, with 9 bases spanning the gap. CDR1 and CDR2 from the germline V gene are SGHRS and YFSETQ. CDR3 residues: CASSLSRGSYEQYF. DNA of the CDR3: TGCGCCAGCAGCTTGTCTAGAGGTTCCTACGAGCAGTACTTC.

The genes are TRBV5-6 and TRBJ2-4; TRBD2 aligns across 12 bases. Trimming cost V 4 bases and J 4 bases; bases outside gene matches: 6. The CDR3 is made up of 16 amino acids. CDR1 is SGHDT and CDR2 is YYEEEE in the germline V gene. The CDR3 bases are TGTGCCAGCAGCATACGGACTAGCGGGAAGAAAAACATTCAGTACTTC. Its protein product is CASSIRTSGKKNIQYF.

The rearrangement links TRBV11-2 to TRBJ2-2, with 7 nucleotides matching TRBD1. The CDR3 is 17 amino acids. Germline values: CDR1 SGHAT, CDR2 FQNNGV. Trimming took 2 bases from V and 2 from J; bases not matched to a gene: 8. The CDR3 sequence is CASSLRAGTANTGELFF. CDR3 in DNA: TGTGCCAGCAGCTTAAGAGCCGGGACAGCTAACACCGGGGAGCTGTTTTTT.

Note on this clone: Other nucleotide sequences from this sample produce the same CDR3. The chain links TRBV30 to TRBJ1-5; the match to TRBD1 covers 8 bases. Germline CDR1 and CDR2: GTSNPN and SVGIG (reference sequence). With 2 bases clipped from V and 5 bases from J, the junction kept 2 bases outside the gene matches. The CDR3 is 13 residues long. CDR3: CAWSLQGDQPQHF. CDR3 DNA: TGTGCCTGGAGTCTACAGGGGGATCAGCCCCAGCATTTT.

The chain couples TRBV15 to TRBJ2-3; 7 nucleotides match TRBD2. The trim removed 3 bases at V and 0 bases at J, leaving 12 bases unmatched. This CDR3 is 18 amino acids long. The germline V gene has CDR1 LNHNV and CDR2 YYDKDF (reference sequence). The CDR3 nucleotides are TGTGCCACCAGCAGGGACCGAAAGCGGGGATCTAGCACAGATACGCAGTATTTT. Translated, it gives CATSRDRKRGSSTDTQYF.

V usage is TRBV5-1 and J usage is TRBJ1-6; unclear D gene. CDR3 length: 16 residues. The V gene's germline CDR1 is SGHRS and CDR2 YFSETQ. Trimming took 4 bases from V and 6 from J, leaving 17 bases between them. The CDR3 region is CASSRWTNTANSPLHF. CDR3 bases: TGCGCCAGCAGCCGCTGGACTAACACCGCTAATTCACCCCTCCACTTT.